The 11 T cell receptor beta chains below come from one sample, sequenced in a study of CD8 T cells in Susac syndrome. When the RNA was reverse transcribed, random hexamers were used with an input of about 0.5 to 1 ug. TCRdb fed the immunoSEQ multiplex PCR reads into MiXCR, producing one record per CDR3 protein. In the table there are about 120,000 distinct CDR3 sequences, roughly 92% of which are singletons. The sequencing input was CD4+ T cells from PBMCs. These receptors all stem from a human donor in good health.

This chain connects TRBV4-2 to TRBJ1-5; TRBD1 agrees at 10 bases. Unmatched junction bases numbered 3, after V lost 0 bases and J lost 7 bases. The germline gives CDR1 LGHNA, CDR2 YNFKEQ. This CDR3 region has 15 residues. The CDR3 is CASSQEGDRGQPQHF. Here the CDR3 DNA reads TGTGCCAGCAGCCAAGAAGGGGACAGGGGCCAGCCCCAGCATTTT.

V usage is TRBV27 and J usage is TRBJ2-2; 9 nucleotides agree with TRBD2. The CDR3 covers 18 residues. Germline V CDR1 and CDR2: MNHEY, SMNVEV (reference sequence). The V gene end was trimmed by 3 bases and the J gene end by 6 bases; junction bases not matched to a gene: 14. The CDR3 loop reads CASSLKAGGPLLAGELFF. The CDR3 nucleotides read TGTGCCAGCAGTTTGAAGGCGGGAGGGCCCCTCTTAGCCGGGGAGCTGTTTTTT.

The gene calls are TRBV6-6 and TRBJ2-3, with TRBD1 as a possible D gene (6 bases). Trimming cost V 7 bases and J 4 bases, with 21 bases left between them. There are 16 residues in the CDR3. CDR1 is MNHNY and CDR2 is SVGAGI in the germline V gene (reference sequence). CDR3 sequence: CASTKSGTREADTQYF. In nucleotides, the CDR3 is TGTGCCAGCACCAAGTCGGGGACACGGGAAGCAGATACGCAGTATTTT.

V is TRBV20-1 and J is TRBJ2-1; weak D call: TRBD2 (6 bases). Germline V gene lookup returns CDR1 DFQATT and CDR2 SNEGSKA (reference sequence). The V and J ends lost 6 bases and 5 bases respectively, with 17 bases between them. There are 14 residues in the CDR3. DNA of the CDR3: TGCAGTGCCCCGCTGGGGTGGGGGGACAATGAGCAGTTCTTC. It yields the protein CSAPLGWGDNEQFF.

The chain carries TRBV18 and TRBJ1-1; TRBD1 matches 9 bases. From germline, CDR1 is KGHSH and CDR2 LQKENI. V was pared by 3 bases and J by 6 bases, with 5 bases of the junction left unmatched. There are 14 residues in the CDR3. CDR3 coding DNA: TGTGCCAGCTCACCTGCGGGACAGGGTTCTGAAGCTTTCTTT. Translated, it gives CASSPAGQGSEAFF. Together with reference TRBV18 and TRBJ1-1, the CDR3 gives the full variable domain: NAGVMQNPRHLVRRRGQEARLRCSPMKGHSHVYWYRQLPEEGLKFMVYLQKENIIDESGMPKERFSAEFPKEGPSILRIQQVVRGDSAAYFCASSPAGQGSEAFFGQGTRLTVV.

The rearrangement links TRBV20-1 to TRBJ1-1; 8 bases fit TRBD1. The CDR3 totals 13 residues. With 0 bases clipped from V and 8 bases from J, the junction kept 5 bases outside the gene matches. Germline values: CDR1 DFQATT, CDR2 SNEGSKA (reference sequence). The CDR3 loop is CSARDEGDREAFF. The CDR3 bases are TGCAGTGCTAGAGATGAAGGGGACAGGGAAGCTTTCTTT.

This clonotype was observed once. The J gene is TRBJ2-1, the V gene TRBV11-2; 8 bases are shared with TRBD2. Germline V gene data show CDR1 as SGHAT and CDR2 as FQNNGV. The CDR3 sequence is 14 residues long. The ends lost 1 base at V and 6 bases at J; junction bases unmatched: 2. Here the CDR3 reads CASSLAGGLNEQFF. CDR3 sequence (DNA): TGTGCCAGCAGCTTAGCGGGAGGGCTCAATGAGCAGTTCTTC. Variable domain in full (rest from reference TRBV11-2 and TRBJ2-1): EAGVAQSPRYKIIEKRQSVAFWCNPISGHATLYWYQQILGQGPKLLIQFQNNGVVDDSQLPKDRFSAERLKGVDSTLKIQPAKLEDSAVYLCASSLAGGLNEQFFGPGTRLTVL.

This chain uses TRBV27 with TRBJ1-1; no clear D. This CDR3 has 16 amino acids. Germline CDR1 is MNHEY and CDR2 is SMNVEV (reference sequence). Between the trimmed V and J ends, which lost 2 bases and 5 bases, there was a span of 18 bases. CDR3 in amino acids: CASSLRAGPGVTEAFF. DNA for the CDR3: TGTGCCAGCAGTTTACGTGCGGGCCCCGGGGTGACTGAAGCTTTCTTT.

The rearrangement joins TRBV19 to TRBJ2-1; D may be TRBD2 (6 bases). There are 16 residues in the CDR3. Germline V gene data show CDR1 as LNHDA and CDR2 as SQIVND (reference sequence). V was clipped by 0 bases and J by 3 bases, with 12 bases between them. In DNA form, the CDR3 reads TGTGCCAGTAGTATAGATCTAACTAGCCACTACAATGAGCAGTTCTTC. This gives the protein CASSIDLTSHYNEQFF.

The chain uses TRBV19 and TRBJ2-5; 7 positions match TRBD1. Looked up from germline, CDR1 is LNHDA and CDR2 is SQIVND (reference sequence). The V and J ends lost 5 bases and 2 bases, in that order; junction bases with no gene match: 5. The CDR3 sequence is 14 residues long. In DNA, the CDR3 is TGTGCCAGTAGTCCCAGGGACAGACAAGAGACCCAGTACTTC. This codes for CASSPRDRQETQYF.

The chain joins TRBV4-2 to TRBJ1-4; TRBD1 is a possible D gene (5 bases). Deletions cut 1 base from V and 7 bases from J, with 7 bases between. Per germline, CDR1 LGHNA and CDR2 YNFKEQ. This CDR3 contains 13 residues. The CDR3 coding sequence is TGTGCCAGCAGCCAAGTGGGGACTGAAAAACTGTTTTTT. Translation gives CASSQVGTEKLFF.